Below are 9 T cell receptor beta chains sequenced from a single sample in a study of T cell repertoires in cytomegalovirus infection. TCRdb called the reads again in MiXCR, with one record for every CDR3 protein. The sample records about 140,000 distinct CDR3 sequences, over 30% being singletons. Antigen specificity for these receptors is unknown. The sequenced sample was CD8+ T cells from cultured PBMCs, obtained from culture after CMV antigen stimulation. The receptor source for this set is a human donor in good health (CMV status not recorded). Some clones in this sample may be carry-over from other donors' samples.

The sample holds a few counts of this clonotype. The chain employs TRBV19 and TRBJ1-6; 8 bases line up with TRBD1. The CDR3 consists of 14 residues. Germline V gene data show CDR1 as LNHDA and CDR2 as SQIVND (reference sequence). J lost 10 bases, V lost 7 bases, and 9 bases had no gene match. DNA for the CDR3: TGTGCCAGTACCCCCGGACAGGGTCTCTCACCCCTCCACTTT. This translates into CASTPGQGLSPLHF.

This clonotype appeared a few times. V is TRBV4-2 and J is TRBJ2-5; D is unclear. The germline CDR1 and CDR2 sequences are LGHNA and YNFKEQ. This CDR3 has 19 amino acids. V was pared by 0 bases and J by 7 bases, with 27 bases between. DNA of the CDR3: TGTGCCAGCAGCCAAGATACGACCATTCACCGACTCCCGGAACCGACCCAGTACTTC. Protein product: CASSQDTTIHRLPEPTQYF.

The chain recombines TRBV6-8 with TRBJ2-7, with 10 bases fitting TRBD1. CDR1 and CDR2 (germline): MNHGY, SAAAGT. Trimming at V came to 8 bases and at J to 6 bases, leaving 13 bases not matched to a gene. The CDR3 runs 15 residues. The CDR3 region is CASGARQGASSEQYF. The CDR3 DNA is TGTGCCAGCGGTGCAAGACAGGGGGCGTCGAGCGAGCAGTACTTC.

The chain is built from TRBV5-6 and TRBJ2-7; a possible D gene is TRBD2 (5 bases). This CDR3 is 15 amino acids long. CDR1 and CDR2 from the germline V gene are SGHDT and YYEEEE. The V gene lost 4 bases and the J gene lost 3 bases, with 17 bases spanning the gap. CDR3 residues: CASSPPSSSIYEQYF. In DNA, the CDR3 is TGTGCCAGCAGCCCCCCTAGCAGCTCAATCTACGAGCAGTACTTC. The full variable domain, its missing parts supplied by reference TRBV5-6 and TRBJ2-7, is DAGVTQSPTHLIKTRGQQVTLRCSPKSGHDTVSWYQQALGQGPQFIFQYYEEEERQRGNFPDRFSGHQFPNYSSELNVNALLLGDSALYLCASSPPSSSIYEQYFGPGTRLTVT.

The rearrangement links TRBV5-6 to TRBJ1-5; no reliable D call. Germline loops: CDR1 SGHDT, CDR2 YYEEEE. The ends were cut back, 4 bases at V and 7 bases at J, with 12 bases in the middle. The CDR3 runs to 13 residues. CDR3 DNA sequence: TGTGCCAGCAGCCGAGTGGGAGGCCAGCCCCAGCATTTT. This codes for CASSRVGGQPQHF.

The rearrangement uses TRBV6-5 and TRBJ2-7, with TRBD1 matching over 8 bases. The length of the CDR3 is 14 residues. V dropped 2 bases and J dropped 7; count of bases not matched to a gene: 7. CDR1 is MNHEY and CDR2 is SVGAGI in the germline V gene. The CDR3 bases are TGTGCCAGCAGTTACGTGACAGGGGAATATGAGCAGTACTTC. The encoded protein is CASSYVTGEYEQYF.

A few counts support this clonotype. This CDR3 is CASSLIRDSNEQYF. DNA for the CDR3: TGTGCCAGCAGCTTAATAAGGGATAGCAACGAGCAGTACTTC. The chain is built from TRBV11-2 and TRBJ2-7; D is ambiguous. Germline CDR1 is SGHAT and CDR2 is FQNNGV. The CDR3 is 14 amino acids. Trimming left V 2 bases short and J 5 bases short, with 13 bases between.

V usage is TRBV28 and J usage is TRBJ1-2; 10 bases agree with TRBD1. This CDR3 spans 14 amino acids. Trimming at V came to 5 bases and at J to 8 bases, leaving 8 bases not matched to a gene. The germline V gene has CDR1 MDHEN and CDR2 SYDVKM. The CDR3 loop reads CASSPDRGPGGYTF. The CDR3 nucleotides are TGTGCCAGCAGTCCCGACAGGGGGCCGGGCGGCTACACCTTC.

This clonotype was found a few times. The chain uses TRBV6-2 or TRBV6-3 and TRBJ2-7, with D hard to call. Trimming took off 4 bases at V and 2 bases at J, with 9 bases between the two ends. This CDR3 spans 13 amino acids. Germline lookup yields CDR1 MNHEY and CDR2 SVGEGT. The DNA for the CDR3 is TGTGCCAGCAGTTCGGGCAGTACCTACGAGCAGTACTTC. Residues: CASSSGSTYEQYF.